These T cell receptor beta chains were read from a single sample in a study of T cell repertoires in cytomegalovirus infection. Using its own MiXCR run on the reads, TCRdb lists one record per CDR3 protein. The data contain 200,000 to 300,000 distinct CDR3 sequences, over 8% of them seen just once; the ten biggest clones take up about 14%. The sequencing input was PBMCs. The receptors originated from a human donor in good health (CMV status not recorded). Some clones in this sample may be carry-over from other donors' samples. Each CDR3 is given without its conserved first and last residue. The D gene is left open where the match is weak.

d_call: .; j_call: TRBJ1-5; cdr3_length: 14; v_call: TRBV19; cdr3_aa: ASSIEWNLSNQPQH
d_call: .; j_call: TRBJ1-1; cdr3_length: 15; v_call: TRBV7-9; cdr3_aa: ASSLFTFIRGDTEAF
d_call: .; j_call: TRBJ1-5; cdr3_length: 10; v_call: TRBV12-3/TRBV12-4; cdr3_aa: ASTTGNQPQH
d_call: TRBD2; j_call: TRBJ2-1; cdr3_length: 14; v_call: TRBV12-3/TRBV12-4; cdr3_aa: ASSYQAGGRNNEQF
d_call: .; j_call: TRBJ1-4; cdr3_length: 12; v_call: TRBV28; cdr3_aa: ASSPAGRNEKLF
d_call: TRBD1; j_call: TRBJ2-1; cdr3_length: 11; v_call: TRBV7-2; cdr3_aa: ASSSDRGYEQF
d_call: .; j_call: TRBJ2-1; cdr3_length: 11; v_call: TRBV7-2; cdr3_aa: ASSSQGVNEQF
d_call: TRBD2; j_call: TRBJ2-7; cdr3_length: 13; v_call: TRBV7-2; cdr3_aa: ASSLGGGMFYEQY
d_call: .; j_call: TRBJ2-1; cdr3_length: 11; v_call: TRBV20-1; cdr3_aa: SARGPLYNEQF
d_call: .; j_call: TRBJ2-5; cdr3_length: 13; v_call: TRBV20-1; cdr3_aa: SARDGGDFQETQY
d_call: .; j_call: TRBJ2-7; cdr3_length: 13; v_call: TRBV18; cdr3_aa: ASSPLELDTYEQY